The 26 T cell receptor beta chains given below trace back to one sample, sequenced in a study of cytotoxic CD8 clonotypes in ibrutinib-treated CLL. TCRdb's copy holds only in-frame clones and misses some; the assay was immunoSEQ multiplex PCR. The data show thousands of clones, about 70% seen once. Here the sequenced sample was PBMCs, taken before ibrutinib treatment. These TCRs come from a human donor with chronic lymphocytic leukemia.

This clone was detected only a few times. The genes are TRBV4-2 and TRBJ2-7, with TRBD1 matching over 9 bases. V was clipped by 4 bases and J by 6 bases; unmatched bases: 10. Germline CDR1 reads LGHNA; CDR2 reads YNFKEQ. This CDR3 contains 15 residues. The chain's CDR3 is CASSRRTGDASEQYF. The CDR3 nucleotides read TGTGCCAGCAGCCGACGGACAGGGGATGCCTCCGAGCAGTACTTC.

The count of this clone is one. The chain uses TRBV30 and TRBJ2-1, with TRBD1 identical over 8 bases. This CDR3 region has 12 residues. J was trimmed by 15 bases and V by 4 bases; bases with no gene match: 11. The germline gives CDR1 GTSNPN, CDR2 SVGIG (reference sequence). CDR3 sequence reads: CAWTPRQGRPFF. CDR3 nucleotides: TGTGCCTGGACTCCAAGACAGGGGAGGCCGTTCTTC.

This sequence joins TRBV6-5 and TRBJ2-1; 9 nucleotides line up with TRBD1. CDR1 and CDR2 from the germline V gene are MNHEY and SVGAGI. The CDR3 length is 15 residues. V trimming: 2 bases; J trimming: 6 bases; junction bases outside the gene matches: 5. In nucleotides, the CDR3 is TGTGCCAGCAGTTACCCCCCGGGACAGGGCAATGAGCAGTTCTTC. Protein product: CASSYPPGQGNEQFF.

The chain is built from TRBV4-1 and TRBJ1-2; D is unclear. CDR1 and CDR2 (germline): MGHRA, YSYEKL. Between the trimmed V and J ends, which lost 1 base and 8 bases, there was a span of 14 bases. The CDR3 contains 14 residues. In nucleotides, the CDR3 is TGCGCCAGCAGCCAAGGTCTGGGCTTGGGGGGCTACACCTTC. The encoded protein is CASSQGLGLGGYTF.

This clone showed up just a few times. This rearrangement joins TRBV2 to TRBJ1-2; D may be TRBD1 (6 bases). This CDR3 comprises 13 residues. V lost 8 bases and J lost 5, with 15 bases in between. Germline CDR1 reads SNHLY; CDR2 reads FYNNEI. CDR3 nucleotide sequence: TGTGCCAGCCTTACAGGGACCCAATATGGCTACACCTTC. Translating it yields CASLTGTQYGYTF.

This chain joins TRBV7-9 and TRBJ2-2; 7 bases are shared with TRBD2. The CDR3 covers 15 residues. V shed 3 bases, J shed 6 bases, and the junction held 7 bases outside the gene matches. Germline lookup yields CDR1 SEHNR and CDR2 FQNEAQ (reference sequence). The CDR3 reads CASSFRAGVPGELFF. CDR3 DNA: TGTGCCAGCAGCTTTAGGGCGGGAGTCCCCGGGGAGCTGTTTTTT.

The chain uses TRBV5-1 and TRBJ2-3; D is undetermined. Looked up from germline, CDR1 is SGHRS and CDR2 is YFSETQ. V lost 0 bases to trimming and J lost 6 bases, with 2 bases between them. This CDR3 has 11 residues. As DNA, the CDR3 is TGCGCCAGCAGCTTGGTCGATACGCAGTATTTT. This encodes CASSLVDTQYF.

DNA of the CDR3: TGTGCCAGCAGCCTGACTAGCGGGGAGATTTACAATGAGCAGTTCTTC. This translates into CASSLTSGEIYNEQFF. The chain uses TRBV27 and TRBJ2-1; 11 bases agree with TRBD2. Germline V gene sequence: CDR1 MNHEY, CDR2 SMNVEV (reference sequence). CDR3 size: 16 residues. V lost 6 bases to trimming and J lost 4 bases; unmatched junction nucleotides: 8.

This chain links TRBV19 with TRBJ1-5, with D perhaps matching TRBD1 (5 bases). V gave up 4 bases and J gave up 7 bases, with 11 bases separating them. Germline CDR1 reads LNHDA; CDR2 reads SQIVND (reference sequence). The CDR3 covers 13 residues. CDR3 amino acids: CASSSSRQQPQHF. The DNA of the CDR3 is TGTGCCAGTAGTAGTTCAAGACAGCAGCCCCAGCATTTT.

In nucleotides, the CDR3 is TGCGCCAGCAGACCCGGGACGGGGAAAGAGACCCAGTACTTC. Translation gives CASRPGTGKETQYF. This sequence joins TRBV5-1 and TRBJ2-5; the D call may be TRBD1 or TRBD2 (5 bases each). The V gene's germline CDR1 is SGHRS and CDR2 YFSETQ. This CDR3 has 14 residues. Trimming pared 5 bases from V and 3 bases from J, leaving 14 bases between. Full variable domain (rest looked up from reference TRBV5-1 and TRBJ2-5): KAGVTQTPRYLIKTRGQQVTLSCSPISGHRSVSWYQQTPGQGLQFLFEYFSETQRNKGNFPGRFSGRQFSNSRSEMNVSTLELGDSALYLCASRPGTGKETQYFGPGTRLLVL.

V gene TRBV27 combines with J gene TRBJ1-4, with 8 bases matching TRBD1. CDR3 size: 15 residues. Germline V gene data show CDR1 as MNHEY and CDR2 as SMNVEV (reference sequence). The V and J ends lost 5 bases and 7 bases, in that order; junction bases with no gene match: 9. Written as DNA, the CDR3 is TGTGCCAGCAGTAAACGAGGACAGGGTAGTGAAAAACTGTTTTTT. Protein product: CASSKRGQGSEKLFF.

The chain employs TRBV5-4 and TRBJ2-6; D is unresolved. Trimming removed 5 bases from V and 0 bases from J, with 12 bases in between. The CDR3 has 16 amino acids. Germline V gene data show CDR1 as SGHNT and CDR2 as YYREEE (reference sequence). CDR3 residues: CASRSISGSGANVLTF. CDR3 nucleotide sequence: TGTGCCAGCAGGTCAATCTCGGGCTCTGGGGCCAACGTCCTGACTTTC.

The chain combines TRBV27 with TRBJ2-7; a weak D match, TRBD2 (5 bases). The V and J ends lost 2 bases and 3 bases respectively, with 14 bases between them. Germline V lookup: CDR1 MNHEY, CDR2 SMNVEV (reference sequence). CDR3 size: 15 residues. In DNA form, the CDR3 reads TGTGCCAGCAGTTTAGGGAGAGGGTTCGACTACGAGCAGTACTTC. It yields the protein CASSLGRGFDYEQYF.

The rearrangement uses TRBV19 and TRBJ2-5; tentatively, D is TRBD1 (6 bases). CDR3 length: 15 residues. Germline V CDR1 and CDR2: LNHDA, SQIVND (reference sequence). Between the trimmed V and J ends, which lost 2 bases and 5 bases, there was a span of 15 bases. The chain's CDR3 is CASSILHNQGETQYF. The CDR3 nucleotides read TGTGCCAGTAGTATACTGCACAACCAGGGGGAGACCCAGTACTTC.

There are a few counts of this clone. This chain uses TRBV1 with TRBJ1-2. TRBV1 is labeled a pseudogene. The CDR3 sequence is 14 residues long. The CDR3 nucleotides read TGCACCAGCAGCCAAGTTACAAAGAGCTATGGCTACACCTTC. This gives the protein CTSSQVTKSYGYTF.

The chain joins TRBV11-3 to TRBJ2-3; perhaps TRBD2 as D (6 bases). Germline CDR1 SGHNT, CDR2 YENEEA. V lost 5 bases, J lost 7 bases, and 16 bases lay in between. The CDR3 runs 14 residues. CDR3 sequence (DNA): TGTGCCAGCAGCAACCGGGACTCCCTTAATACGCAGTATTTT. Protein product: CASSNRDSLNTQYF. Together with reference TRBV11-3 and TRBJ2-3, the CDR3 gives the full variable domain: EAGVVQSPRYKIIEKKQPVAFWCNPISGHNTLYWYLQNLGQGPELLIRYENEEAVDDSQLPKDRFSAERLKGVDSTLKIQPAELGDSAVYLCASSNRDSLNTQYFGPGTRLTVL.

This clone has a handful of counts. The genes are TRBV11-2 and TRBJ2-7; no reliable D call. Trimming took off 1 base at V and 9 bases at J, with 7 bases between the two ends. This CDR3 has 11 amino acids. From germline, CDR1 is SGHAT and CDR2 FQNNGV. The CDR3: CASSLGRGQYF. CDR3 DNA sequence: TGTGCCAGCAGCTTAGGCCGAGGGCAGTACTTC.

This clone was picked up one time. V and J are TRBV19 and TRBJ1-5, with 7 bases that match TRBD1. Germline CDR1 and CDR2: LNHDA and SQIVND (reference sequence). Trimming at V came to 1 base and at J to 3 bases, leaving 6 bases not matched to a gene. The CDR3 has 16 residues. The CDR3 sequence is CASSIGPGTDNQPQHF. In DNA form, the CDR3 reads TGTGCCAGTAGTATAGGCCCCGGGACAGACAATCAGCCCCAGCATTTT.

The chain uses TRBV19 and TRBJ2-7; a possible D gene is TRBD1 (6 bases). The CDR3 extends over 14 amino acids. The V gene's germline CDR1 is LNHDA and CDR2 SQIVND (reference sequence). V lost 6 bases and J 7 bases, leaving 19 bases between the germline ends. CDR3 bases: TGTGCCAGTAGCAGCAGGGGCTGGATTGGGGAGCAGTACTTC. Translated, it gives CASSSRGWIGEQYF.

The V gene is TRBV5-1, the J gene TRBJ1-5; the match to TRBD1 covers 8 bases. Looked up from germline, CDR1 is SGHRS and CDR2 is YFSETQ. Unmatched junction bases numbered 2, after V lost 5 bases and J lost 4 bases. This CDR3 spans 13 amino acids. CDR3 amino acids: CASSWDRNQPQHF. The CDR3 DNA reads TGCGCCAGCAGTTGGGACAGGAATCAGCCCCAGCATTTT.

The chain joins TRBV7-8 to TRBJ1-2; 12 bases line up with TRBD1. Germline V gives CDR1 SGHVS, CDR2 FQNEAQ. V lost 4 bases and J lost 13; bases outside the gene matches: 22. This CDR3 is 18 amino acids long. The chain's CDR3 is CASSSPGTGGRLPAATTF. Written as DNA, the CDR3 is TGTGCCAGCAGCTCACCCGGGACAGGGGGCAGGCTACCCGCGGCTACCACCTTC. Combining the CDR3 with reference TRBV7-8 and TRBJ1-2 gives the whole variable domain GAGVSQSPRYKVAKRGQDVALRCDPISGHVSLFWYQQALGQGPEFLTYFQNEAQLDKSGLPSDRFFAERPEGSVSTLKIQRTQQEDSAVYLCASSSPGTGGRLPAATTFGSGTRLTVV.

Here the CDR3 reads CASSIERSSYNEQFF. Here the CDR3 DNA reads TGTGCCAGTAGTATAGAGCGGAGCTCCTACAATGAGCAGTTCTTC. The rearrangement joins TRBV19 to TRBJ2-1; D not certain. The V end lost 0 bases, the J end lost 0 bases, and 6 bases lay between the germline ends. Germline CDR1 and CDR2: LNHDA and SQIVND (reference sequence). CDR3 length equals 15 residues.

The V gene is TRBV7-7, the J gene TRBJ2-3; D possibly uses TRBD1 or TRBD2 (5 bases each). Trimming pared 5 bases from V and 6 bases from J, leaving 12 bases between. Germline assignment: CDR1 SSHAT and CDR2 FNYEAQ (reference sequence). The CDR3 is 13 residues long. The CDR3 loop is CASSLGPSDTQYF. In nucleotides, the CDR3 is TGTGCCAGCAGCCTGGGACCTAGCGATACGCAGTATTTT.

V is TRBV12-5 and J is TRBJ1-1; D remains unclear. V dropped 2 bases and J dropped 5 bases, with 9 bases sitting between them. Germline V lookup: CDR1 LGHNT, CDR2 FRNRAP. The CDR3 length is 13 residues. CDR3 sequence: CASGLSGGTEAFF. The CDR3 DNA sequence: TGTGCTAGTGGTTTGAGCGGTGGGACTGAAGCTTTCTTT.

The rearrangement joins TRBV5-1 to TRBJ1-2; TRBD1 matches at 7 bases. CDR3 length equals 15 residues. Trimming took 4 bases from V and 4 from J; bases not matched to a gene: 10. Germline CDR1 reads SGHRS; CDR2 reads YFSETQ. CDR3 region: CASSPDGTDGYGYTF. CDR3 DNA sequence: TGCGCCAGCAGCCCCGATGGGACAGACGGCTATGGCTACACCTTC.

The chain has TRBV4-1 and TRBJ1-4; D not resolved. Germline V gene data show CDR1 as MGHRA and CDR2 as YSYEKL. The V end lost 0 bases, the J end lost 6 bases, and 20 bases lay between the germline ends. CDR3 length: 18 amino acids. CDR3 in amino acids: CASSQEPLRLLGDEKLFF. In DNA form, the CDR3 reads TGCGCCAGCAGCCAAGAGCCCCTCAGACTGCTTGGGGATGAAAAACTGTTTTTT.